This TCR beta chain is from a study of blood T cell repertoires in COVID-19. Study details: COVID-19 samples, acute and convalescent, were from the United States, Italy and Spain. From T cells, B-cell-depleted T cells, or PBMCs came the material, which was cDNA or gDNA.

The V end was cut by 4 bases, the J end by 14 bases, with 21 bases between. This CDR3 spans 14 amino acids. The germline V gene encodes CDR1 LGHDT and CDR2 YNNKEL (reference sequence). Original methodology: Reference gene primer amplification yielded estimated nucleated cell counts. Method: immunoSEQ multiplex PCR; TCRdb's copy keeps in-frame clones and lacks some. That table furnishes V, J and clone size, whereas the DNA furnished D and trimming. The sample includes hundreds of thousands of clones, 85% to 90% of them seen just once. The chain recombines TRBV3-1 (or the pseudogene TRBV3-2) with TRBJ2-1; D call uncertain. This receptor was taken from a man in his forties with acute or convalescent COVID-19. Material: peripheral blood. CDR3 nucleotide sequence: TGTGCCAGCAGCCCTACCCATAAGGAAGCCAGGAAGTTCTTC. Translated: CASSPTHKEARKFF.